The next 10 T cell receptor beta chains were all read from a single sample in a study of OX40 agonist ivuxolimab in advanced cancers. Profiled with immunoSEQ multiplex PCR; TCRdb holds only in-frame clones, not every one. The sample holds about 46,000 clones, approximately 77% seen once. The sequenced sample was CD4+ or CD8+ T cells sorted from blood, obtained in a trial of the OX40 agonist ivuxolimab. These receptors all stem from an adult with an advanced solid tumor such as melanoma, head and neck, liver or kidney cancer.

The chain combines TRBV18 with TRBJ2-5; D is tentatively TRBD1 or TRBD2 (5 bases each). Germline values: CDR1 KGHSH, CDR2 LQKENI. The germline V and J ends were trimmed by 6 bases and 1 base, with 15 bases remaining between them. The CDR3 is 15 amino acids. For the CDR3, the DNA is TGTGCCAGCTCCCAGACAGAGGGGCCCCAAGAGACCCAGTACTTC. Encoded protein: CASSQTEGPQETQYF.

This sequence joins TRBV19 and TRBJ1-2; TRBD1 matches at 7 bases. CDR1 LNHDA and CDR2 SQIVND come from the germline V gene (reference sequence). V lost 3 bases, J lost 8 bases, and 6 bases stayed unmatched. This CDR3 is 13 amino acids long. CDR3 nucleotide sequence: TGTGCCAGTAGTATCGACAGGGCGGGCGGCTACACCTTC. Its protein is CASSIDRAGGYTF.

V is TRBV4-1 and J is TRBJ1-2; no clear D. The CDR3 is 13 residues long. V shed 6 bases and J shed 2 bases, with 10 bases lying between them. The germline gives CDR1 MGHRA, CDR2 YSYEKL. CDR3 amino acids: CASRSFANYGYTF. The CDR3, as DNA: TGCGCCAGCAGATCGTTTGCCAACTATGGCTACACCTTC.

This chain connects TRBV2 to TRBJ2-1; the D gene is possibly TRBD1 (6 bases). Germline V CDR1 and CDR2: SNHLY, FYNNEI. V was trimmed by 4 bases and J by 2 bases, leaving 6 bases between them. The CDR3 totals 13 residues. In DNA form, the CDR3 reads TGTGCCAGCAGTGCAGGGGCCTACAATGAGCAGTTCTTC. Protein product: CASSAGAYNEQFF.

This clone came up a few times. V gene TRBV29-1 combines with J gene TRBJ2-2, with a tentative D call TRBD2 (6 bases). Per the germline V gene, CDR1 is SQVTM and CDR2 is ANQGSEA. V lost 4 bases to trimming and J lost 7 bases, with 19 bases between them. CDR3 length: 15 amino acids. This CDR3 is CSVVSSLAFGGELFF. The CDR3 nucleotides read TGCAGCGTTGTCAGTTCGCTAGCGTTTGGCGGGGAGCTGTTTTTT.

The chain employs TRBV5-1 and TRBJ2-7, with a possible D match to TRBD2 (5 bases). With 3 bases removed from V and 7 bases from J, the gap between germline ends came to 14 bases. The CDR3 loop spans 13 amino acids. The germline CDR1 and CDR2 sequences are SGHRS and YFSETQ. CDR3 DNA: TGCGCCAGCAGCTCCGGATCCTCGGGAGAGCAGTACTTC. It is translated as CASSSGSSGEQYF.

The V gene is TRBV5-1, the J gene TRBJ2-7, with TRBD1 matching over 9 bases. Per germline, CDR1 SGHRS and CDR2 YFSETQ. CDR3 length: 16 residues. V dropped 2 bases and J dropped 0; count of bases not matched to a gene: 6. The CDR3 protein is CASSFPPGQGSYEQYF. The CDR3 DNA follows: TGCGCCAGCAGCTTCCCTCCGGGACAGGGCTCCTACGAGCAGTACTTC.

The table lists this clone with a few counts. The V call is TRBV5-1, the J call TRBJ2-7; TRBD2 matches at 10 bases. The CDR3 consists of 17 residues. V shed 1 base and J 0 bases; nucleotides not matched to a gene: 7. Germline-derived CDR1 and CDR2 are SGHRS and YFSETQ. Here the CDR3 DNA reads TGCGCCAGCAGCTTGCTCCCACTAGCGGGAAACTCCTACGAGCAGTACTTC. This gives the protein CASSLLPLAGNSYEQYF.

The chain joins TRBV19 to TRBJ2-3; 7 positions match TRBD2. V gave up 4 bases and J gave up 4 bases; unmatched junction bases: 5. CDR1 LNHDA and CDR2 SQIVND come from the germline V gene (reference sequence). The CDR3 extends over 14 amino acids. CDR3 amino acids: CASSNGGSADTQYF. CDR3 nucleotide sequence: TGTGCCAGTAGTAATGGCGGGAGTGCAGATACGCAGTATTTT.

The chain employs TRBV5-6 and TRBJ2-1; 8 positions agree with TRBD2. CDR1 is SGHDT and CDR2 is YYEEEE in the germline V gene. This CDR3 has 13 amino acids. Trimming removed 0 bases from V and 10 bases from J; junction bases left unmatched: 3. CDR3 sequence: CASSLAGLGEQFF. In DNA, the CDR3 is TGTGCCAGCAGCTTGGCGGGACTAGGGGAGCAGTTCTTC. Complete variable domain (other parts from reference TRBV5-6 and TRBJ2-1): DAGVTQSPTHLIKTRGQQVTLRCSPKSGHDTVSWYQQALGQGPQFIFQYYEEEERQRGNFPDRFSGHQFPNYSSELNVNALLLGDSALYLCASSLAGLGEQFFGPGTRLTVL.